This TCR beta chain was identified during a study of vaccination and CD4 T cells after COVID-19. CDR3 length: 16 residues. Trimming removed 0 bases from V and 7 bases from J, with 16 bases in between. Germline V CDR1 and CDR2: SEHNR, FQNEAQ (reference sequence). Stated treatment: roughly ten-day PBMC culture with coronavirus spike peptide pools or control peptides (ViraFEST assay). The Oncomine TCR Beta short-read assay sequenced DNA from cultured CD4+ T cells. MiXCR, applied by TCRdb to the PCR reads, yields one record per CDR3 protein. The sample lists 15,000 to 20,000 distinct CDR3 sequences; over 30% were seen once. This clonotype was observed a handful of times. The antigen remains unidentified.

The J gene is TRBJ2-1, the V gene TRBV7-9; perhaps TRBD1 as D (5 bases). Sequencing was performed on CD4+ T cells from blood, cultured in vitro. This TCR was sampled from a human donor who had recovered from COVID-19. The CDR3 coding sequence is TGTGCCAGCAGCTTAGCGGGCAGGGTAGTTGGGAATGAGCAGTTCTTC. Its translation is CASSLAGRVVGNEQFF.